This TCR beta chain originates from a study of CXCR3-negative and CXCR3-positive naive CD8 T cells. The TRB libraries of cDNA were built by UMI-labeled 5' RACE. Reanalyzing the 5' RACE reads, TCRdb keeps one entry per CDR3 protein, without DNA. The table lists about 8,700 distinct CDR3 sequences. This clonotype shows up as medium-sized by frequency. Germline-derived CDR1 and CDR2 are SQVTM and ANQGSEA. The CDR3 has 11 residues. This clonotype originated in a human donor in good health. Some clones in this sample may be carry-over from other donors' samples. V and J are TRBV29-1 and TRBJ1-1. Sequencing used naive CXCR3- CD8+ T cells from blood. The subset was: CD45RO-CCR7+CD27+CD95- naive CD8+ T cells lacking CXCR3 (TNR3-). The chain's CDR3 is CSGEENTEAFF.